This passage covers 29 T cell receptor beta chains from one sample sequenced in a study of cytomegalovirus exposure and HLA in healthy donors. PCR amplification relied on 60 Vbeta primers (plus 13 Jbeta primers). Assay used: immunoSEQ multiplex PCR; TCRdb lists only in-frame clones, some missing. This sample carries more than 150,000 clones, roughly 78% of them seen once, and the ten largest clones take 1%. Source material: PBMCs. The receptors here all came from a woman in her 50s in good health and CMV-seropositive.

V gene TRBV29-1 combines with J gene TRBJ1-4; TRBD1 aligns across 7 bases. Germline V gene data show CDR1 as SQVTM and CDR2 as ANQGSEA. Trimming took 6 bases from V and 7 from J; bases not matched to a gene: 8. The length of the CDR3 is 13 residues. DNA for the CDR3: TGCAGCGTGGCGACAGGGAAAGGTGAAAAACTGTTTTTT. Translated: CSVATGKGEKLFF.

The sample holds one count of this clone. The chain links TRBV2 to TRBJ2-3, with 11 bases that match TRBD2. V dropped 8 bases and J dropped 2; count of bases not matched to a gene: 3. The CDR3 runs to 14 residues. Germline V gives CDR1 SNHLY, CDR2 FYNNEI. Here the CDR3 DNA reads TGTGCCAGCGGGGGACTAGCGGCCACAGATACGCAGTATTTT. Encoded protein: CASGGLAATDTQYF.

This chain connects TRBV28 to TRBJ2-1, with 12 bases identical to TRBD2. V was pared by 6 bases and J by 0 bases, with 15 bases of the junction left unmatched. Germline-derived CDR1 and CDR2 are MDHEN and SYDVKM. The CDR3 is 20 residues long. As DNA, the CDR3 is TGTGCCAGCAGACCCGACGGCGGACTAGCGGGAATTAGCTCCTACAATGAGCAGTTCTTC. Residues: CASRPDGGLAGISSYNEQFF.

The V and J genes are TRBV5-1 and TRBJ1-5; 7 bases are shared with TRBD1. CDR1 and CDR2 from the germline V gene are SGHRS and YFSETQ. The CDR3 totals 15 residues. J gave up 2 bases and V 5 bases, and 7 bases lay outside the gene matches. The CDR3 sequence: CASRETGNGNQPQHF. In nucleotides, the CDR3 is TGCGCCAGCAGGGAGACAGGGAACGGCAATCAGCCCCAGCATTTT. Complete variable domain (other parts from reference TRBV5-1 and TRBJ1-5): KAGVTQTPRYLIKTRGQQVTLSCSPISGHRSVSWYQQTPGQGLQFLFEYFSETQRNKGNFPGRFSGRQFSNSRSEMNVSTLELGDSALYLCASRETGNGNQPQHFGDGTRLSIL.

The chain uses TRBV4-3 and TRBJ1-2; 7 bases are shared with TRBD1. Unmatched junction bases numbered 6, after V lost 5 bases and J lost 3 bases. The length of the CDR3 is 14 residues. CDR1 and CDR2 from the germline V gene are LGHNA and YSLEER. The CDR3 DNA reads TGCGCCAGCAGCAATCGGGACAGAGACTATGGCTACACCTTC. This encodes CASSNRDRDYGYTF.

This sequence joins TRBV11-1 and TRBJ2-5; possible D gene TRBD2, 6 bases. The CDR3 extends over 15 amino acids. The V end was cut by 1 base, the J end by 4 bases, with 13 bases between. CDR1 and CDR2 from the germline V gene are SGHAT and FQDESV (reference sequence). This chain's CDR3 is CASSLGFRRGETQYF. CDR3 DNA sequence: TGTGCCAGCAGCTTAGGTTTCAGGAGGGGAGAGACCCAGTACTTC. The whole variable domain, remainder taken from reference TRBV11-1 and TRBJ2-5, is EAEVAQSPRYKITEKSQAVAFWCDPISGHATLYWYRQILGQGPELLVQFQDESVVDDSQLPKDRFSAERLKGVDSTLKIQPAELGDSAMYLCASSLGFRRGETQYFGPGTRLLVL.

This clone was seen a handful of times. V usage is TRBV6-5 and J usage is TRBJ1-1; 7 bases are shared with TRBD1. Germline V gene data show CDR1 as MNHEY and CDR2 as SVGAGI. Germline trimming cut 7 bases from V and 2 bases from J; bases unmatched to any gene: 10. The CDR3 is 15 residues long. CDR3 residues: CASIPRGQPNTEAFF. CDR3 DNA sequence: TGTGCCAGCATTCCAAGGGGGCAGCCTAACACTGAAGCTTTCTTT.

The chain has TRBV29-1 and TRBJ2-1; D perhaps matches TRBD2 (7 bases). From germline, CDR1 is SQVTM and CDR2 ANQGSEA. Trimming removed 7 bases at V and 3 bases at J, with 16 bases between. The CDR3 totals 14 residues. The CDR3 nucleotides read TGCAGCGGGGGAGGGGGAAGGGGCTACAATGAGCAGTTCTTC. This encodes CSGGGGRGYNEQFF.

V usage is TRBV4-2 and J usage is TRBJ2-3, with 7 bases identical to TRBD2. Looked up from germline, CDR1 is LGHNA and CDR2 is YNFKEQ. V was clipped by 11 bases and J by 0 bases; unmatched bases: 8. The CDR3 extends over 14 amino acids. CDR3 loop: CAAGGSGSTDTQYF. In DNA, the CDR3 is TGTGCCGCCGGGGGTAGCGGGAGCACAGATACGCAGTATTTT.

The chain uses TRBV28 and TRBJ1-1, with D hard to call. V lost 6 bases and J lost 0, with 8 bases in between. Germline V gene lookup returns CDR1 MDHEN and CDR2 SYDVKM. The CDR3 is made up of 13 amino acids. CDR3 sequence (DNA): TGTGCCAGCAGGAACAACATGAACACTGAAGCTTTCTTT. Protein: CASRNNMNTEAFF.

The V and J genes are TRBV7-2 and TRBJ1-1; D might be TRBD1 (5 bases). Trimming cost V 4 bases and J 1 base, with 10 bases left between them. The CDR3 length is 14 residues. Germline CDR1 and CDR2: SGHTA and FQGNSA. The CDR3 DNA reads as TGTGCCAGCAGCTACGGACACCCGAACACTGAAGCTTTCTTT. Translation: CASSYGHPNTEAFF.

V and J are TRBV19 and TRBJ1-5, with 8 bases identical to TRBD1. The germline V gene has CDR1 LNHDA and CDR2 SQIVND (reference sequence). The CDR3 covers 16 residues. Trimming removed 7 bases from V and 7 bases from J; junction bases left unmatched: 15. The CDR3 loop is CASTRGPTRGGQPQHF. CDR3 nucleotide sequence: TGTGCCAGTACCAGGGGGCCTACACGGGGAGGGCAGCCCCAGCATTTT. Full variable domain (remainder filled in from reference TRBV19 and TRBJ1-5): DGGITQSPKYLFRKEGQNVTLSCEQNLNHDAMYWYRQDPGQGLRLIYYSQIVNDFQKGDIAEGYSVSREKKESFPLTVTSAQKNPTAFYLCASTRGPTRGGQPQHFGDGTRLSIL.

The rearrangement links TRBV19 to TRBJ2-1; weak D call: TRBD2 (5 bases). This CDR3 has 15 amino acids. Trimming stripped 0 bases from V and 10 bases from J, with 16 bases between. From germline, CDR1 is LNHDA and CDR2 SQIVND (reference sequence). CDR3 in amino acids: CASSIDLAPLREQFF. As DNA, the CDR3 is TGTGCCAGTAGTATAGATCTAGCCCCGCTCCGGGAGCAGTTCTTC.

This clone was counted once. This chain joins TRBV7-2 and TRBJ2-2, with 8 positions matching TRBD2. The CDR3 loop spans 15 amino acids. Germline V gene sequence: CDR1 SGHTA, CDR2 FQGNSA. V shed 4 bases, J shed 7 bases, and the junction held 8 bases outside the gene matches. CDR3 in DNA: TGTGCCAGCAGCTGGCCCGGGAGGGGTCTCGGGGAGCTGTTTTTT. Translating it yields CASSWPGRGLGELFF.

This clone was counted a few times. V gene TRBV7-9 combines with J gene TRBJ2-1, with 8 bases identical to TRBD2. Germline loops: CDR1 SEHNR, CDR2 FQNEAQ (reference sequence). The CDR3 is 15 residues long. Trimming took 5 bases from V and 6 from J; bases not matched to a gene: 9. This CDR3 reads CASSPRGGVVNEQFF. The CDR3 DNA sequence: TGTGCCAGCAGCCCCCGGGGGGGGGTAGTCAATGAGCAGTTCTTC.

The V call is TRBV7-9, the J call TRBJ2-1; tentative D call: TRBD2 (5 bases). CDR1 and CDR2 (germline): SEHNR, FQNEAQ (reference sequence). The CDR3 covers 13 residues. The V gene lost 8 bases and the J gene lost 9 bases, with 17 bases spanning the gap. The CDR3 sequence: CASAGEGESEQFF. CDR3 coding DNA: TGTGCCAGCGCCGGTGAGGGCGAAAGTGAGCAGTTCTTC.

J is TRBJ2-3 and V is TRBV5-1; 8 nucleotides align to TRBD1. Germline CDR1 is SGHRS and CDR2 is YFSETQ. The CDR3 sequence is 13 residues long. V dropped 4 bases and J dropped 5; count of bases not matched to a gene: 3. The CDR3 loop reads CASSPDRVDTQYF. The DNA for the CDR3 is TGCGCCAGCAGCCCGGACAGGGTAGATACGCAGTATTTT.

This clone has only one observation. At one boundary the junction diverges from the germline segment, which might be a read error. Other DNA sequences in this sample translate to the same CDR3. The chain employs TRBV5-4 and TRBJ2-4; 13 bases fit TRBD2. CDR1 is SGHNT and CDR2 is YYREEE in the germline V gene (reference sequence). The CDR3 runs 15 residues. The CDR3 region is CASSRAGLAGNIQYF. The CDR3 region has the DNA TGTGCCAGCAGCCGAGCGGGACTAGCGGGAAACATTCAGTACTTT.

CDR3 loop: CASSPLASDTYEQYF. In nucleotides, the CDR3 is TGTGCCAGCAGCCCTCTCGCTAGCGACACCTACGAGCAGTACTTC. This sequence joins TRBV9 and TRBJ2-7, with D maybe TRBD2 (6 bases). CDR3 length equals 15 residues. V was cut by 4 bases and J by 2 bases, with 16 bases left in between. From germline, CDR1 is SGDLS and CDR2 YYNGEE.

This clone was detected only once. This sequence joins TRBV4-1 and TRBJ2-7; 7 bases line up with TRBD1. Germline trimming cut 0 bases from V and 4 bases from J; bases unmatched to any gene: 9. The CDR3 covers 16 residues. CDR1 and CDR2 from the germline V gene are MGHRA and YSYEKL. The CDR3: CASSQDCETGCYEQYF. In DNA, the CDR3 is TGCGCCAGCAGCCAAGATTGTGAGACAGGGTGTTACGAGCAGTACTTC.

Only one count was recorded for this clone. The J gene is TRBJ1-1, the V gene TRBV28; maybe TRBD1 (5 bases). V gave up 4 bases and J gave up 6 bases, with 18 bases separating them. This CDR3 has 15 residues. The V gene's germline CDR1 is MDHEN and CDR2 SYDVKM. The CDR3, as DNA: TGTGCCAGCAGTTCGGGGGTGGTCCTTAGTCCTGAAGCTTTCTTT. The encoded protein is CASSSGVVLSPEAFF.

This chain links TRBV29-1 with TRBJ2-1; 14 nucleotides agree with TRBD2. V gave up 6 bases and J gave up 5 bases; unmatched junction bases: 9. The CDR3 is 16 amino acids. Germline lookup yields CDR1 SQVTM and CDR2 ANQGSEA. The CDR3 DNA reads as TGCAGCGTGGCCGGGACTAGCGGGAGAATCAACAATGAGCAGTTCTTC. Translated, it gives CSVAGTSGRINNEQFF.

Points on this clone: One end of the junction fails to match germline, which may point to a read error. The chain has TRBV7-9 and TRBJ2-1, with unresolved D. The CDR3 has 11 amino acids. The V gene's germline CDR1 is SEHNR and CDR2 FQNEAQ (reference sequence). DNA for the CDR3: TGTTCCAGCAGCTGGGCTAATGAGCAGTTCTTC. Its translation is CSSSWANEQFF.

CDR3 bases: TGTGCCAGCAGCATCGGCGGTCTGAGCACAGATACGCAGTATTTT. This encodes CASSIGGLSTDTQYF. The rearrangement uses TRBV5-4 and TRBJ2-3; D gene unclear. Germline assignment: CDR1 SGHNT and CDR2 YYREEE (reference sequence). V shed 4 bases and J shed 0 bases, with 12 bases lying between them. The CDR3 totals 15 residues.

The CDR3 protein is CASSRRTGSWNEQYF. The CDR3 DNA follows: TGTGCCAGCAGCAGGCGGACAGGGTCTTGGAACGAGCAGTACTTC. V and J are TRBV7-9 and TRBJ2-7; 8 bases align to TRBD1. The V gene's germline CDR1 is SEHNR and CDR2 FQNEAQ (reference sequence). The CDR3 has 15 amino acids. Trimming removed 5 bases from V and 5 bases from J; junction bases left unmatched: 11.

This clone occurred a few times. The V and J genes are TRBV4-3 and TRBJ2-3; D is unclear. Germline V gives CDR1 LGHNA, CDR2 YSLEER. Trimming stripped 0 bases from V and 4 bases from J, with 8 bases between. This CDR3 is built from 14 residues. DNA for the CDR3: TGCGCCAGCAGCCAAGATACCCAGGCAGATACGCAGTATTTT. Protein sequence: CASSQDTQADTQYF.

The chain links TRBV7-3 to TRBJ2-7; TRBD2 agrees at 10 bases. The CDR3 is made up of 15 amino acids. Trimming removed 8 bases from V and 4 bases from J; junction bases left unmatched: 11. Germline V lookup: CDR1 SGHTA, CDR2 FQGTGA. In nucleotides, the CDR3 is TGTGCCAGCTCCACAACAGCGGGAGGGAGGTACGAGCAGTACTTC. This gives the protein CASSTTAGGRYEQYF.

This clone has just a few counts. The chain couples TRBV7-2 to TRBJ2-2; TRBD2 agrees at 7 bases. The CDR3 is 16 residues long. After removal of 1 base from V and 5 bases from J, the junction contained 7 bases not matched to a gene. Germline values: CDR1 SGHTA, CDR2 FQGNSA. CDR3 coding DNA: TGTGCCAGCAGCTTAGTCCAGCGGGGCTCTACCGGGGAGCTGTTTTTT. Its protein is CASSLVQRGSTGELFF.

This chain uses TRBV28 with TRBJ2-2; a weak D match, TRBD1 (5 bases). Germline V gives CDR1 MDHEN, CDR2 SYDVKM. The CDR3 contains 12 residues. The CDR3 protein is CATRVNSGELFF. The CDR3 bases are TGTGCTACCAGGGTCAATAGCGGGGAGCTGTTTTTT.